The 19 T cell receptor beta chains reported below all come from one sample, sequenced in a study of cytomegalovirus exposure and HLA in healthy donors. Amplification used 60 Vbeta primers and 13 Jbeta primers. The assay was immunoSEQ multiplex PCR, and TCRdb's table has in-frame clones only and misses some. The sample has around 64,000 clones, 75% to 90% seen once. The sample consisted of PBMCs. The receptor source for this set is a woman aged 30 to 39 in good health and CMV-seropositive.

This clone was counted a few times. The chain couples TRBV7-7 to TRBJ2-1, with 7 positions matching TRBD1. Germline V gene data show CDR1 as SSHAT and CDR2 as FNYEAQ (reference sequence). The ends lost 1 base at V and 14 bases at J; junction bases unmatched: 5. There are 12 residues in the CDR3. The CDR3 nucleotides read TGTGCCAGCAGCTTAGGGGGACAGTCGGAGTTCTTC. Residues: CASSLGGQSEFF.

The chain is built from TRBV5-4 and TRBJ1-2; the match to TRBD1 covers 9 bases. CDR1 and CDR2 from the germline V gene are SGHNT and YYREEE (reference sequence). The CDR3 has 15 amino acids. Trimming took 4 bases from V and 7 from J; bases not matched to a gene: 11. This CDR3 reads CASSAQPGQGFGYTF. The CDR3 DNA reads TGTGCCAGCAGCGCACAACCGGGACAGGGATTTGGCTACACCTTC. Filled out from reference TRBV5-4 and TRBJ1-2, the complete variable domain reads ETGVTQSPTHLIKTRGQQVTLRCSSQSGHNTVSWYQQALGQGPQFIFQYYREEENGRGNFPPRFSGLQFPNYSSELNVNALELDDSALYLCASSAQPGQGFGYTFGSGTRLTVV.

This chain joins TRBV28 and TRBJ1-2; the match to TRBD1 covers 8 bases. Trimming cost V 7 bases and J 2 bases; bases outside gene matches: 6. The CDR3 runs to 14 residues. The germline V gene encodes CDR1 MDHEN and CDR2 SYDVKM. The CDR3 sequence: CASMGTGWNYGYTF. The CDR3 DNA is TGTGCCAGCATGGGGACAGGCTGGAACTATGGCTACACCTTC.

The CDR3 here is CASSNPDRGRYEQYF. CDR3 nucleotides: TGTGCCAGCAGCAACCCGGACAGGGGAAGGTACGAGCAGTACTTC. This chain joins TRBV11-2 and TRBJ2-7; 9 bases line up with TRBD1. The germline V gene has CDR1 SGHAT and CDR2 FQNNGV. This CDR3 is built from 15 residues. V lost 5 bases, J lost 4 bases, and 9 bases stayed unmatched.

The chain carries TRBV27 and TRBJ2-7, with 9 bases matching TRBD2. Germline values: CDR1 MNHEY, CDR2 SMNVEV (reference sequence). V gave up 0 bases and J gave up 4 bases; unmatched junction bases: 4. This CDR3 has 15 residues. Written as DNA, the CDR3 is TGTGCCAGCAGTTTATCCGGGCTAGCGGGATACGAGCAGTACTTC. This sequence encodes CASSLSGLAGYEQYF.

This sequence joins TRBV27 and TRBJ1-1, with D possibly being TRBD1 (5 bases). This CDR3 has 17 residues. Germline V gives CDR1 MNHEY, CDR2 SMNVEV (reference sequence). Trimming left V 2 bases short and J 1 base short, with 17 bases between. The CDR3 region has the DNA TGTGCCAGCAGTTTAATACTTGGCGGGGCGGGGAACACTGAAGCTTTCTTT. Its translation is CASSLILGGAGNTEAFF.

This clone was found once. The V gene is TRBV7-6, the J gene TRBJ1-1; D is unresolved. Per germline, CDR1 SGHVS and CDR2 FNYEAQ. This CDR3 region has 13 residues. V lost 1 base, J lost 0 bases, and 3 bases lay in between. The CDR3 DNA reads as TGTGCCAGCAGCTTAGAGCTGAACACTGAAGCTTTCTTT. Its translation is CASSLELNTEAFF.

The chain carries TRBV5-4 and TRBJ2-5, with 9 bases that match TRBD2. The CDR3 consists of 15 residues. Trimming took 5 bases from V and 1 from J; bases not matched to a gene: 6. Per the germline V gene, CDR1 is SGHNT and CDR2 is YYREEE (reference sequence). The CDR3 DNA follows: TGTGCCAGCAGTTCGACTAGCGGATCCCAAGAGACCCAGTACTTC. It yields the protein CASSSTSGSQETQYF. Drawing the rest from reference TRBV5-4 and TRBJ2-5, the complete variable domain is ETGVTQSPTHLIKTRGQQVTLRCSSQSGHNTVSWYQQALGQGPQFIFQYYREEENGRGNFPPRFSGLQFPNYSSELNVNALELDDSALYLCASSSTSGSQETQYFGPGTRLLVL.

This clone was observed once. The CDR3 is CASSALGQGVGEQYF. Written as DNA, the CDR3 is TGTGCCAGCAGTGCCTTGGGGCAGGGGGTGGGGGAGCAGTACTTC. The chain carries TRBV27 and TRBJ2-7; 7 bases align to TRBD1. The J segment lost 7 bases and the V segment lost 5 bases, leaving 14 bases of the junction unmatched. CDR1 and CDR2 (germline): MNHEY, SMNVEV (reference sequence). The CDR3 runs 15 residues.

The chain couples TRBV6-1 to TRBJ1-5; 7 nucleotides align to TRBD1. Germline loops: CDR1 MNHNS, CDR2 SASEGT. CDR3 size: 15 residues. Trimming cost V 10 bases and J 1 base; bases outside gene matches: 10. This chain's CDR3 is CATIWTQGSNQPQHF. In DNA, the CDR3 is TGTGCCACAATCTGGACACAGGGGAGCAATCAGCCCCAGCATTTT.

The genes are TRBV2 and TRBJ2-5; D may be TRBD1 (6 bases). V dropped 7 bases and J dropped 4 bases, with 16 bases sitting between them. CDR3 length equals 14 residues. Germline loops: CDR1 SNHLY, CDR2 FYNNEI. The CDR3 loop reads CASILDRDIETQYF. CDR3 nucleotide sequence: TGTGCCAGCATTTTAGACCGGGACATAGAGACCCAGTACTTC.

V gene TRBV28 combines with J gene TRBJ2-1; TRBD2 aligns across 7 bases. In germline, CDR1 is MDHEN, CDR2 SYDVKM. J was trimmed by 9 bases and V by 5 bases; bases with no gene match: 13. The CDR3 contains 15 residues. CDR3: CASSQPREVGGEQFF. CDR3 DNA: TGTGCCAGCAGTCAGCCCCGGGAGGTTGGTGGTGAGCAGTTCTTC. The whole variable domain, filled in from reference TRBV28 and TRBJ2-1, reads DVKVTQSSRYLVKRTGEKVFLECVQDMDHENMFWYRQDPGLGLRLIYFSYDVKMKEKGDIPEGYSVSREKKERFSLILESASTNQTSMYLCASSQPREVGGEQFFGPGTRLTVL.

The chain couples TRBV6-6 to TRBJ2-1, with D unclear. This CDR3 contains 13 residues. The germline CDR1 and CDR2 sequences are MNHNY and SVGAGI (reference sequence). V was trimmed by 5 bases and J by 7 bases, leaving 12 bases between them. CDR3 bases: TGTGCCAGCAGTAACCCTCCTAGAAATGAGCAGTTCTTC. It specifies CASSNPPRNEQFF.

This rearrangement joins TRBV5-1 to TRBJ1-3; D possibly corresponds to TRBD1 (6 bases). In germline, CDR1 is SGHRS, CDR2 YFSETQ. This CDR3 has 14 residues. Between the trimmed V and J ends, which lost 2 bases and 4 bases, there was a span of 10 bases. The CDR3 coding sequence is TGCGCCAGCAGCTTCACAGGGTTAGGAAACACCATATATTTT. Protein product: CASSFTGLGNTIYF.

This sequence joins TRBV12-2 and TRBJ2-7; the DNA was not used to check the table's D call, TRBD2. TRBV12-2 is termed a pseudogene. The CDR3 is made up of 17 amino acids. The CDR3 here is CASRLAQLSDLSYEQYF. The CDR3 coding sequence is TGTGCAAGTCGCTTAGCGCAATTGTCGGACTTAAGCTACGAGCAGTACTTC.

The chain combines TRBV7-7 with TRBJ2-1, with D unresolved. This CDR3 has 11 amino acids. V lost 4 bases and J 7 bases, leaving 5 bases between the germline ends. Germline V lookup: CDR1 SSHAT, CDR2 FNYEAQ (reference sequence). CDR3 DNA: TGTGCCAGCAGCTCGGGTAATGAGCAGTTCTTC. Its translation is CASSSGNEQFF.

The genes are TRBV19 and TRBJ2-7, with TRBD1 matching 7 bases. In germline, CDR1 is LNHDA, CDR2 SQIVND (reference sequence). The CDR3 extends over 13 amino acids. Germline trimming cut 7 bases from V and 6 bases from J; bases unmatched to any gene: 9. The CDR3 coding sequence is TGTGCCAGTAATGACAGGGCGTCATCCGAGCAGTACTTC. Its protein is CASNDRASSEQYF.

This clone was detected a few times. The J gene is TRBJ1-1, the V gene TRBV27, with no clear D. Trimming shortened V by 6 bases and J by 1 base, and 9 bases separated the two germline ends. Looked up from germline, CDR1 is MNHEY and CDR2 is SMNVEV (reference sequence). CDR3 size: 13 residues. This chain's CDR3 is CASSLHKNTEAFF. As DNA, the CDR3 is TGTGCCAGCAGCCTCCACAAGAACACTGAAGCTTTCTTT.

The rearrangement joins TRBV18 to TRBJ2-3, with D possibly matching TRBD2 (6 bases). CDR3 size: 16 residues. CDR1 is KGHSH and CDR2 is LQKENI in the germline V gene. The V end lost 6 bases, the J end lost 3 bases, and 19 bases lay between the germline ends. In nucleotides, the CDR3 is TGTGCCAGCTCGCCGATCCCTGGAGGGGTGACAGATACGCAGTATTTT. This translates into CASSPIPGGVTDTQYF.